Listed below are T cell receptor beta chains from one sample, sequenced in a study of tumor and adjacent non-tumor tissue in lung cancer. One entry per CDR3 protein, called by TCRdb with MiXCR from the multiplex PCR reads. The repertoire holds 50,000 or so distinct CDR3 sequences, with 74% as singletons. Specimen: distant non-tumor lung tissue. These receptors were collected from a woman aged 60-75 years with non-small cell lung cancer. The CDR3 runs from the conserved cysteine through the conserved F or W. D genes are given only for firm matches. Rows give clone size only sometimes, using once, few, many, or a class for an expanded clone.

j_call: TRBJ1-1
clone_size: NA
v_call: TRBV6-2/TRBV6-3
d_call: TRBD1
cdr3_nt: TGTGTCAGCAGGCGCTCGGGACAGGGCGCTGAAGCTTTCTTT
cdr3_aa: CVSRRSGQGAEAFF

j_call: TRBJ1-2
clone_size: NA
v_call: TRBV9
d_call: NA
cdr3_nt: TGTGCCAGCAGCGTCGACAGTGATAACTATGGCTACACCTTC
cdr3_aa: CASSVDSDNYGYTF

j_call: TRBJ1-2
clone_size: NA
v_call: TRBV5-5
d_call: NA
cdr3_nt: TGTGCCAGCACCCTGAGCAAGGCGTCTAACTATGGCTACACCTTC
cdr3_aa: CASTLSKASNYGYTF

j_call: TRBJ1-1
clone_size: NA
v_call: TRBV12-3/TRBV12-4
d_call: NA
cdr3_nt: TGTGCCAGCAGTTTCTGGGTCCCCGACGCTTTCTTT
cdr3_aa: CASSFWVPDAFF

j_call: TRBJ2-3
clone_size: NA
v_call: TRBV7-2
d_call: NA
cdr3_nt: TGTGCCAGCAGCTTAGGGGGGGGGCCGGAAGATACGCAGTATTTT
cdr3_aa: CASSLGGGPEDTQYF

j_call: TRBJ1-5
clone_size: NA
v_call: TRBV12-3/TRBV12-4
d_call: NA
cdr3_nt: TGTGCCAGCAGTCATGGCTTGGGCAATCAACCCCAGCATTTT
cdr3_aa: CASSHGLGNQPQHF

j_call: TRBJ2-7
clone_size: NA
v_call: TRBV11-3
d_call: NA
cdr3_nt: TGTGCCGTCAGCTTAGATAGGGGAACCTACGGGCAGTACTTC
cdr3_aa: CAVSLDRGTYGQYF

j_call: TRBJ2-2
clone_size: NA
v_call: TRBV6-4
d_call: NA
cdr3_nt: TGTGCCAGCAGTCCCCAGCTAGAGAACACCGGGGAGTTGCTTTTT
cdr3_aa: CASSPQLENTGELLF

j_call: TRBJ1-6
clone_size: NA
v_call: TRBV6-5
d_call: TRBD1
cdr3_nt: TGTGCAAGCGTCCAGATAGGGGGCTCCTATGATTCACCCCTCCACTTT
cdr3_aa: CASVQIGGSYDSPLHF

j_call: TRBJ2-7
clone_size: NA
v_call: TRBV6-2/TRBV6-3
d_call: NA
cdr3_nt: TGTGCCAGCCAGGTGGCTGGAACGTCCTACGAGCACTACTTC
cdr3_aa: CASQVAGTSYEHYF

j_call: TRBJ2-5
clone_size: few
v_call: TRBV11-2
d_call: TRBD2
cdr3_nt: TGTGCCTGCAGCCAAGGGGCGGGAGGGCCAGAGACCCAGTACTTC
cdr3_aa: CACSQGAGGPETQYF

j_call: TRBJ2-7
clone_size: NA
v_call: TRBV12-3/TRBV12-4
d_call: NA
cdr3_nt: TGTGCCAGCAGTATTTACGGGGGGCAATCCTACGAACAGTACTTC
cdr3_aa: CASSIYGGQSYEQYF

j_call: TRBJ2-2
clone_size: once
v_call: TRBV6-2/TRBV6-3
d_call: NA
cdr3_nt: TGCCAGCAAGGGGACCCTGGCAGGTGGAACACCGGGGAGCTGTTTTTT
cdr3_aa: CQQGDPGRWNTGELFF

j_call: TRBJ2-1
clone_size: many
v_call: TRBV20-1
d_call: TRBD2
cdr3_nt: TGCAGTGCTAGGGATAGCGGGAGGGCCAAATCCTACAATGAGCAGTTCTTC
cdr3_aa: CSARDSGRAKSYNEQFF

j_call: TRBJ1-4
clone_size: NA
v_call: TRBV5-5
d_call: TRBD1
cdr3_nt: TGTGCCAGCAGCTTGGAGGGACAGCCTAATGAAAAACTGTTTTTT
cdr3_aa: CASSLEGQPNEKLFF

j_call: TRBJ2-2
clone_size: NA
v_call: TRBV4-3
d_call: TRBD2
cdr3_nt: TGCAGCAGCAGCCAAGTGCCAGCGGGAAACACCGGGGAGCTGTTTTTT
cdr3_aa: CSSSQVPAGNTGELFF

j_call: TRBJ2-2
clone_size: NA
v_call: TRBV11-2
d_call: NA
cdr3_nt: TGTGCCAGCTCTCCCCAGGGGGGGCGGAACACCGGGGAGCTGTTTTTT
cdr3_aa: CASSPQGGRNTGELFF